This entry concerns a single T cell receptor (beta chain). The target of this receptor is not known. No clone much larger than this one lies a single base away; base qualities are absent. Participants in the prospective study were enrolled through a virtual design, were aged about 18 to 100 years, and lived in about two dozen United States geographic areas. Cohort assignment in the prospective study relied on participant-reported clinical history from a screening survey and a study questionnaire. Recovered participants in ImmuneRACE Cohort 3 were defined as having two consecutive negative NP/OP PCR tests, clearance from a healthcare professional, or resolution of symptoms. Mobile phlebotomists in the prospective study collected whole blood, serum and a nasopharyngeal or oropharyngeal swab from every participant. Over a roughly 2-month period, participants in the prospective study had the option of providing additional blood draws and questionnaires. Before DNA extraction, blood samples from the prospective study were shipped at room temperature or frozen.

This record comes from a study of blood T cell repertoires in COVID-19 (dated by TCRdb to the early 2020s). In terms of the full investigation: The collaborator samples originated in the United States, Italy and Spain and spanned the acute and convalescent phases of COVID-19. The prospective study material was composed of cDNA or gDNA derived from T cells, B-cell-depleted T cells, or PBMCs. Deeply sampled blood TCRbeta repertoires from subjects exposed to, actively infected with, or recovered from COVID-19 were included in the dataset. The repertoires were released in a freely available public database meant as a resource for research on the immune response to SARS-CoV-2. Samples came from the ongoing ImmuneRACE study (first 160 participants) plus 1,254 subjects from 6 global collaborators. Sample metadata almost always included a de-identified subject ID, COVID-19 status, age in years and sex. Where HLA class I and class II types were available, the types were taken from metadata supplied by the sample provider, not from assay-based typing.

Summary of the overall study and its limitations: Clinical and demographic metadata were provided uncurated, with the amount varying by source and participant.

TCRbeta CDR3 regions were amplified from genomic DNA using the immunoSEQ Assay, a bias-controlled multiplex PCR. As for how the authors treated the data: Nucleated cell counts per sample were estimated from amplification of reference gene primers within the assay. To quantify the absolute abundance of each unique TCRbeta CDR3 rearrangement, sequence reads were collapsed and filtered. For each sample, productive Simpson clonality was calculated as the square root of Simpson's diversity index over productive rearrangements. In TCRdb, the immuneACCESS table is reduced to in-frame sequences with V and J assigned. These tables do not hold every clone; where another copy was compared, an unresolved V gene accounts for under half, and the others remain unexplained. V and J calls and clone size are as listed in that table; D and trimming were resolved from the DNA. This sample lists approximately 150,000 clones; more than 65% were detected once. The top ten constitute around 15% of the sample.

V lost 6 bases and J lost 0 bases; the stretch between them is 12 bases long. CDR1 and CDR2 were assigned from the germline V gene (reference sequence) as LNHDA and SQIVND. The CDR3 goes from the cysteine to the phenylalanine over 15 residues. Only CDR3 DNA is held: 45 bases, read in frame from base 1. The sequence was collected from a man aged 50 to 59 who had recovered from COVID-19. The specimen was PBMCs or T cells enriched from blood (not recorded which). The chain is assembled from TRBV19 and TRBJ1-3, with no reliable assignment of the D segment. CDR3 reads: CASRTTGHSGNTIYF. The bases are TGTGCCAGTAGGACGACGGGTCACTCTGGAAACACCATATATTTT.